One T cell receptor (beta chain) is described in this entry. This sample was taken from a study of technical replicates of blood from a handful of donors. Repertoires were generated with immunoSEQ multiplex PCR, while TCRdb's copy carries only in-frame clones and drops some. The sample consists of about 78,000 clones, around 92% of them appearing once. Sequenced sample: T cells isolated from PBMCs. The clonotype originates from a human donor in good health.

This CDR3 reads CASSYSGQAPNQPQHF. For the CDR3, the DNA is TGTGCCAGCAGTTACTCTGGCCAGGCCCCTAATCAGCCCCAGCATTTT. The chain uses TRBV6-5 and TRBJ1-5; no clear D gene. Germline V lookup: CDR1 MNHEY, CDR2 SVGAGI. CDR3 length: 16 residues. The ends were cut back, 0 bases at V and 4 bases at J, with 13 bases in the middle.